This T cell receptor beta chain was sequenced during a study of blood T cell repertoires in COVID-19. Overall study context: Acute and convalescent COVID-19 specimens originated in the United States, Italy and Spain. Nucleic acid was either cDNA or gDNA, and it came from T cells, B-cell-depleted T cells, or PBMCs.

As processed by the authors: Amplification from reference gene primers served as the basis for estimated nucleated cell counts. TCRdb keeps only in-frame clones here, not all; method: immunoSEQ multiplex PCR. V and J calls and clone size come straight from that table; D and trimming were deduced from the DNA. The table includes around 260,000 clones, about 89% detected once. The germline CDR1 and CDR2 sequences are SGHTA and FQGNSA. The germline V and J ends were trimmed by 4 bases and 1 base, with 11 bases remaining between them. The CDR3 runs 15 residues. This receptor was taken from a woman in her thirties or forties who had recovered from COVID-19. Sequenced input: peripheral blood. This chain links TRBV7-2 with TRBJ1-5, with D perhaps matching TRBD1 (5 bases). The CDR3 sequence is CASSSSGRSNQPQHF. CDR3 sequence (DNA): TGTGCCAGCAGCTCATCAGGGCGGAGCAATCAGCCCCAGCATTTT. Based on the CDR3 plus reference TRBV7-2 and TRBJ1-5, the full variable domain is GAGVSQSPSNKVTEKGKDVELRCDPISGHTALYWYRQSLGQGLEFLIYFQGNSAPDKSGLPSDRFSAERTGGSVSTLTIQRTQQEDSAVYLCASSSSGRSNQPQHFGDGTRLSIL.